These 18 T cell receptor beta chains originate from one sample sequenced in a study of vaccination effects on CD4 cells after COVID-19. Before sequencing, viral peptide pools were used by the ViraFEST assay to expand antigen-specific CD4+ T cells. Investigators separated out CD4+ T cells once around 9 days of culture had passed. Having tested negative for nucleocapsid antibodies, the vaccine recipients showed no prior SARS-CoV-2 infection. Produced via immunoSEQ multiplex PCR; TCRdb's table is partial and in-frame only. This table holds 30,000 to 40,000 clones, roughly 76% found once. Their specific antigens are unknown. Sequencing was performed on CD4+ T cells from PBMCs cultured with SARS-CoV-2 spike peptides, taken before COVID-19 vaccination. The receptors stem from a human donor who received a COVID-19 vaccine.

The chain joins TRBV27 to TRBJ2-7; no firm D call. Trimming cost V 3 bases and J 5 bases, with 5 bases left between them. The CDR3 is made up of 11 amino acids. Looked up from germline, CDR1 is MNHEY and CDR2 is SMNVEV (reference sequence). CDR3 nucleotide sequence: TGTGCCAGCAGTTTTTCCCACGAGCAGTACTTC. This gives the protein CASSFSHEQYF.

This clone occurred once. V is TRBV11-2 and J is TRBJ2-1, with 9 nucleotides matching TRBD2. This CDR3 contains 19 residues. V was pared by 0 bases and J by 0 bases, with 9 bases of the junction left unmatched. Germline V gene lookup returns CDR1 SGHAT and CDR2 FQNNGV. The CDR3 sequence is CASSLDASSGTSSYNEQFF. Here the CDR3 DNA reads TGTGCCAGCAGCTTAGATGCGTCTAGCGGGACCTCCTCCTACAATGAGCAGTTCTTC.

The chain couples TRBV18 to TRBJ1-1; D remains unclear. This CDR3 has 13 amino acids. V lost 3 bases and J lost 4, with 9 bases in between. Per germline, CDR1 KGHSH and CDR2 LQKENI. Here the CDR3 DNA reads TGTGCCAGCTCACCGCTGGAGGGCACTGAAGCTTTCTTT. It encodes CASSPLEGTEAFF.

This chain uses TRBV9 with TRBJ1-2; no clear D gene. CDR3 length: 14 residues. Trimming left V 0 bases short and J 4 bases short, with 10 bases between. The germline V gene has CDR1 SGDLS and CDR2 YYNGEE. The CDR3 is CASSVGAGFYGYTF. In DNA form, the CDR3 reads TGTGCCAGCAGCGTAGGGGCCGGATTCTATGGCTACACCTTC.

The chain links TRBV19 to TRBJ1-5, with 9 bases identical to TRBD1. V dropped 5 bases and J dropped 7; count of bases not matched to a gene: 9. Germline V gene data show CDR1 as LNHDA and CDR2 as SQIVND (reference sequence). CDR3 length: 15 amino acids. The CDR3 DNA sequence: TGTGCCAGTAGTGACCCGGGACAGGGTAGGCAGCCCCAGCATTTT. Its protein product is CASSDPGQGRQPQHF.

The chain links TRBV29-1 to TRBJ2-3; 8 bases align to TRBD1. Germline loops: CDR1 SQVTM, CDR2 ANQGSEA. Trimming at V came to 4 bases and at J to 5 bases, leaving 5 bases not matched to a gene. The CDR3 sequence is 13 residues long. The DNA for the CDR3 is TGCAGCGTTGCGACAGGGGAGGTAGATACGCAGTATTTT. Translating it yields CSVATGEVDTQYF.

On this clone: Compared with germline, one end of the junction differs, possibly owing to a read error. The V gene is TRBV6-5, the J gene TRBJ2-3; D may be TRBD2 (5 bases). Germline loops: CDR1 MNHEY, CDR2 SVGAGI. The CDR3 has 13 amino acids. DNA for the CDR3: TGTGCCAGCAGTTACGGGTGGGGAGATATGCAGTATTTT. Translation gives CASSYGWGDMQYF.

The CDR3 sequence: CASRGSMNTEAFF. In nucleotides, the CDR3 is TGTGCCAGCAGAGGCAGTATGAACACTGAAGCTTTCTTT. This chain uses TRBV6-5 with TRBJ1-1; D ambiguous. CDR1 MNHEY and CDR2 SVGAGI come from the germline V gene. The length of the CDR3 is 13 residues. The germline V and J ends were trimmed by 6 bases and 0 bases, with 8 bases remaining between them.

The chain employs TRBV28 and TRBJ2-2; D is ambiguous. Per germline, CDR1 MDHEN and CDR2 SYDVKM. V was clipped by 6 bases and J by 0 bases, with 8 bases between them. The CDR3 contains 14 residues. The CDR3 coding sequence is TGTGCCAGCAGAAACCCCCCGAACACCGGGGAGCTGTTTTTT. Protein: CASRNPPNTGELFF.

In nucleotides, the CDR3 is TGTGCCAGCAGCCAGAATCTAGCGGGGAACCAAGAGACCCAGTACTTC. This encodes CASSQNLAGNQETQYF. This chain links TRBV7-2 with TRBJ2-5; 9 bases are shared with TRBD2. The junction had 7 bases not matched to a gene; V was cut back by 5 bases and J by 0 bases. Per germline, CDR1 SGHTA and CDR2 FQGNSA. The CDR3 is made up of 16 amino acids. The variable domain in full, completed from reference TRBV7-2 and TRBJ2-5, reads GAGVSQSPSNKVTEKGKDVELRCDPISGHTALYWYRQSLGQGLEFLIYFQGNSAPDKSGLPSDRFSAERTGGSVSTLTIQRTQQEDSAVYLCASSQNLAGNQETQYFGPGTRLLVL.

The gene calls are TRBV7-9 and TRBJ2-2; TRBD1 aligns across 7 bases. The length of the CDR3 is 15 residues. V shed 5 bases, J shed 0 bases, and the junction held 3 bases outside the gene matches. Per germline, CDR1 SEHNR and CDR2 FQNEAQ (reference sequence). The CDR3 nucleotides are TGTGCCAGCAGCCAGGACAGGTCGAACACCGGGGAGCTGTTTTTT. This translates into CASSQDRSNTGELFF.

This sequence joins TRBV9 and TRBJ2-5, with D tentatively TRBD1 (5 bases). Germline-derived CDR1 and CDR2 are SGDLS and YYNGEE. V was cut by 2 bases and J by 1 base, with 9 bases left in between. This CDR3 spans 14 amino acids. In DNA, the CDR3 is TGTGCCAGCAGCGTTTCGCAGGGCCAAGAGACCCAGTACTTC. It yields the protein CASSVSQGQETQYF. The full variable domain, completed using reference TRBV9 and TRBJ2-5, is DSGVTQTPKHLITATGQRVTLRCSPRSGDLSVYWYQQSLDQGLQFLIQYYNGEERAKGNILERFSAQQFPDLHSELNLSSLELGDSALYFCASSVSQGQETQYFGPGTRLLVL.

The V and J genes are TRBV6-1 and TRBJ1-1, with D maybe TRBD1 (5 bases). The germline CDR1 and CDR2 sequences are MNHNS and SASEGT. The CDR3 contains 15 residues. V was shortened by 2 bases and J by 1 base, with 11 bases between the two germline ends. DNA of the CDR3: TGTGCCAGCAGTGAAATGGGGCAGGCGAACACTGAAGCTTTCTTT. Translation: CASSEMGQANTEAFF.

This clone was observed a few times. This sequence joins TRBV7-8 and TRBJ1-5; TRBD1 aligns across 9 bases. This CDR3 is 17 amino acids long. V was clipped by 1 base and J by 10 bases; unmatched bases: 14. In germline, CDR1 is SGHVS, CDR2 FQNEAQ. The chain's CDR3 is CASSLDGTGSPTSPQHF. CDR3 bases: TGTGCCAGCAGCTTAGACGGGACAGGGAGCCCCACCAGCCCCCAGCATTTT.

V and J are TRBV7-8 and TRBJ1-1; D call uncertain. The germline V gene encodes CDR1 SGHVS and CDR2 FQNEAQ. The CDR3 contains 14 residues. Trimming left V 1 base short and J 5 bases short, with 11 bases between. The CDR3 DNA reads as TGTGCCAGCAGCTTAGATCCGGGTAGGACTGAAGCTTTCTTT. This gives the protein CASSLDPGRTEAFF. Full variable domain (missing parts from reference TRBV7-8 and TRBJ1-1): GAGVSQSPRYKVAKRGQDVALRCDPISGHVSLFWYQQALGQGPEFLTYFQNEAQLDKSGLPSDRFFAERPEGSVSTLKIQRTQQEDSAVYLCASSLDPGRTEAFFGQGTRLTVV.

The gene calls are TRBV5-1 and TRBJ1-6; D is uncertain. Deletions cut 0 bases from V and 10 bases from J, with 11 bases between. Germline lookup yields CDR1 SGHRS and CDR2 YFSETQ. The CDR3 loop spans 14 amino acids. The CDR3, as DNA: TGCGCCAGCAGCTTGGGGCCCGAAAGATCACCCCTCCACTTT. Translation: CASSLGPERSPLHF.

This chain uses TRBV7-8 with TRBJ1-5; unclear D gene. Germline CDR1 is SGHVS and CDR2 is FQNEAQ. The CDR3 loop spans 17 amino acids. The ends were cut back, 1 base at V and 0 bases at J, with 13 bases in the middle. This CDR3 reads CASSLDSMILSNQPQHF. The CDR3 DNA reads as TGTGCCAGCAGCTTAGACTCAATGATCCTTAGCAATCAGCCCCAGCATTTT.

The chain combines TRBV5-1 with TRBJ2-7; 9 bases match TRBD1. Trimming cost V 4 bases and J 5 bases; bases outside gene matches: 7. The CDR3 has 14 amino acids. Germline-derived CDR1 and CDR2 are SGHRS and YFSETQ. The CDR3 loop is CASSPRDRVHEQYF. The CDR3 nucleotides are TGCGCCAGCAGCCCCCGGGACAGGGTTCACGAGCAGTACTTC.